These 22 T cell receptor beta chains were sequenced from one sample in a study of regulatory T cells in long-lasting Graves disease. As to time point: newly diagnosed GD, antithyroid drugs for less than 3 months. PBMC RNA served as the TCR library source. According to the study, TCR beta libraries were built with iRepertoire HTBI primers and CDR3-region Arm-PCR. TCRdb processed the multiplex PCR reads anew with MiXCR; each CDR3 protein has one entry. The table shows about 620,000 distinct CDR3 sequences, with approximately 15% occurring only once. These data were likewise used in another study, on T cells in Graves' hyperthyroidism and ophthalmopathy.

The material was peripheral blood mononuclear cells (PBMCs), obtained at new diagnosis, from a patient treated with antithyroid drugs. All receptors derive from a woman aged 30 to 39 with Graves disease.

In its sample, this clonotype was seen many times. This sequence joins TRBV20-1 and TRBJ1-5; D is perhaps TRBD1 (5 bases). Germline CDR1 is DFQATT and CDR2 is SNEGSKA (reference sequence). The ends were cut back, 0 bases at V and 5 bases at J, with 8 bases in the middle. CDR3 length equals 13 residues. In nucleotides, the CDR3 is TGCAGTGCTAGAGATGGGACGTATCAGCCCCAGCATTTT. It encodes CSARDGTYQPQHF.

The CDR3 region has the DNA TGTGCCAGCAACGGGGACGGCGGGGAGCTGTTTTTT. Its protein is CASNGDGGELFF. The chain combines TRBV12-3 or TRBV12-4 with TRBJ2-2, with D tentatively TRBD1 or TRBD2 (5 bases each). This CDR3 is 12 amino acids long. V lost 7 bases and J 7 bases, leaving 10 bases between the germline ends.

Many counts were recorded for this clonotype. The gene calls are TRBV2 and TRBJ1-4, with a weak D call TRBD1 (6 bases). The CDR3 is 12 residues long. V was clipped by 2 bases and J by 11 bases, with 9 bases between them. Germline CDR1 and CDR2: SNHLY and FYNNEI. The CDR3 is CASSEWQGKLFF. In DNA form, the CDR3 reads TGTGCCAGCAGTGAATGGCAGGGGAAACTGTTTTTT.

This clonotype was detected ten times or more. The CDR3 sequence is CASSFASFNEQFF. As DNA, the CDR3 is TGTGCCAGCAGCTTCGCTAGTTTCAATGAGCAGTTCTTC. The chain couples TRBV11-3 to TRBJ2-1; no firm D call. The CDR3 is made up of 13 amino acids. Germline V gene data show CDR1 as SGHNT and CDR2 as YENEEA. Trimming shortened V by 3 bases and J by 6 bases, and 9 bases separated the two germline ends.

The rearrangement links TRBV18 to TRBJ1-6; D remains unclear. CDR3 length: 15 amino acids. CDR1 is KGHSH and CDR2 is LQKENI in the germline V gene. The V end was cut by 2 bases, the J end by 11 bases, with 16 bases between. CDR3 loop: CASSPSPDPAPPLHF. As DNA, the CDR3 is TGTGCCAGCTCACCAAGTCCAGACCCGGCTCCACCCCTCCACTTT. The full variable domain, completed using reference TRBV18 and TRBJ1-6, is NAGVMQNPRHLVRRRGQEARLRCSPMKGHSHVYWYRQLPEEGLKFMVYLQKENIIDESGMPKERFSAEFPKEGPSILRIQQVVRGDSAAYFCASSPSPDPAPPLHFGNGTRLTVT.

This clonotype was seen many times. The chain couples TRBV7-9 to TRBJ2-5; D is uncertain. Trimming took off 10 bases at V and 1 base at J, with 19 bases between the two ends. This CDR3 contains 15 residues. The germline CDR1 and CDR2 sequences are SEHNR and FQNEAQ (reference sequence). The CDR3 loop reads CATTFLIGIQETQYF. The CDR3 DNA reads TGTGCCACCACCTTCCTTATAGGGATCCAAGAGACCCAGTACTTC.

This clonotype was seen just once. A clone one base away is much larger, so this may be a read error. CDR3 amino acids: CAGTSDSYEQYF. CDR3 nucleotide sequence: TGTGCCGGCACCTCAGACTCCTACGAGCAGTACTTC. The genes are TRBV12-3 or TRBV12-4 and TRBJ2-7, with D unresolved. The CDR3 has 12 residues. Trimming removed 11 bases from V and 0 bases from J, with 11 bases in between.

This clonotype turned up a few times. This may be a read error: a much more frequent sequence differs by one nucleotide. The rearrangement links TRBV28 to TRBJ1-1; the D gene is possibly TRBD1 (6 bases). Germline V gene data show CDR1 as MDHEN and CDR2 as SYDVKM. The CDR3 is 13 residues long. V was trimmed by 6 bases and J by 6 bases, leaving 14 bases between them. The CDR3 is CASSITGKPEAFF. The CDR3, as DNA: TGTGCCAGCAGCATCACAGGGAAGCCTGAAGCTTTCTTT.

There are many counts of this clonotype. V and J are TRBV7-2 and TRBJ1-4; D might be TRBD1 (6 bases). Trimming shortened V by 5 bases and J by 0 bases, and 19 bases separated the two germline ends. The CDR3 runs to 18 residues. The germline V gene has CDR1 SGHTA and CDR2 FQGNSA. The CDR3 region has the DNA TGTGCCAGCAGCCACAAACAGGGAAAGTTTGCAACTAATGAAAAACTGTTTTTT. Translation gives CASSHKQGKFATNEKLFF.

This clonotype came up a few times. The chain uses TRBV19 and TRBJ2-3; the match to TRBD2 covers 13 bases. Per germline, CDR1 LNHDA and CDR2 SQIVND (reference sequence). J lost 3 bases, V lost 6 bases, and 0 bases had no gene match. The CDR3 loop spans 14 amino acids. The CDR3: CASRTSGRTDTQYF. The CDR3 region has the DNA TGTGCCAGTAGGACTAGCGGGAGGACAGATACGCAGTATTTT.

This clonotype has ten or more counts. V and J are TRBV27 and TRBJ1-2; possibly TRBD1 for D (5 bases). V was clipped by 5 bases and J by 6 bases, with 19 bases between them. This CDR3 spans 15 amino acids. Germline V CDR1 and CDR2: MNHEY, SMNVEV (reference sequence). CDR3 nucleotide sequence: TGTGCCAGCAGTGAGGGGTCCCTCACTATCCATGGCTACACCTTC. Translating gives CASSEGSLTIHGYTF.

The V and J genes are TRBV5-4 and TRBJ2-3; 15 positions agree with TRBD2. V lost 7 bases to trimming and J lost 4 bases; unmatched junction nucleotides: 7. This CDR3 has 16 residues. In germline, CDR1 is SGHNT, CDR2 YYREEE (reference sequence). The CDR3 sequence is CASGMGLAGGSDTQYF. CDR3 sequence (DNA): TGTGCCAGCGGAATGGGACTAGCGGGAGGATCAGATACGCAGTATTTT.

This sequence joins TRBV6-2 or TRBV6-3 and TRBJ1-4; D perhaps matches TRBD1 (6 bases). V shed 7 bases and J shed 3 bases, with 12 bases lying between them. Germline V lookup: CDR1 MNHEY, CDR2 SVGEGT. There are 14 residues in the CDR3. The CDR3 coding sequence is TGTGCCAGCAATACCGGACAGCCTAATGAAAAACTGTTTTTT. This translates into CASNTGQPNEKLFF.

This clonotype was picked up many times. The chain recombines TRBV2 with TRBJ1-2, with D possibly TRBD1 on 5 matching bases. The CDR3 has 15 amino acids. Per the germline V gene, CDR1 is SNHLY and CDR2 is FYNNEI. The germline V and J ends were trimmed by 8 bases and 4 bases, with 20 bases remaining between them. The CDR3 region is CASPRWGRVRYGYTF. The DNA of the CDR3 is TGTGCCAGCCCTAGGTGGGGCAGGGTGCGCTATGGCTACACCTTC.

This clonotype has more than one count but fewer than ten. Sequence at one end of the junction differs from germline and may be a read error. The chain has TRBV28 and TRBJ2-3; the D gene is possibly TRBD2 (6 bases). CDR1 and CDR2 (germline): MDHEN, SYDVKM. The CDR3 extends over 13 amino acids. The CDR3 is CASSSSTRETRYF. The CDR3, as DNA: TGTGCCAGCAGTTCCTCAACCCGGGAGACCCGGTACTTC.

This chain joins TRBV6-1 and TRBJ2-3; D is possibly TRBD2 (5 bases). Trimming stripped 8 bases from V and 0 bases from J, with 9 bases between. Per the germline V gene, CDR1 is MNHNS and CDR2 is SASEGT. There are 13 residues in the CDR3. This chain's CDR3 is CASLRDSTDTQYF. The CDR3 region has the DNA TGTGCCAGCCTACGGGATAGCACAGATACGCAGTATTTT.

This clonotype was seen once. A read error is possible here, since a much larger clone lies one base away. CDR3 nucleotide sequence: TGTGCCAGCAGTCCCCGACAGGCCATGAGCACTGAAGCTTTCTTT. Encoded protein: CASSPRQAMSTEAFF. This sequence joins TRBV6-1 and TRBJ1-1, with TRBD1 as a possible D gene (6 bases). Germline CDR1 MNHNS, CDR2 SASEGT. The V gene lost 5 bases and the J gene lost 4 bases, with 17 bases spanning the gap. The CDR3 spans 15 residues.

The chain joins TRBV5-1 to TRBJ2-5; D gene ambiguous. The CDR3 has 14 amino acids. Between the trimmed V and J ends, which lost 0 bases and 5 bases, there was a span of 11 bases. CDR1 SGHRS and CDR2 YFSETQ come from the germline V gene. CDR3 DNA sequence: TGCGCCAGCAGCTTGGGGCAGGTCGCGGAGACCCAGTACTTC. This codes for CASSLGQVAETQYF.

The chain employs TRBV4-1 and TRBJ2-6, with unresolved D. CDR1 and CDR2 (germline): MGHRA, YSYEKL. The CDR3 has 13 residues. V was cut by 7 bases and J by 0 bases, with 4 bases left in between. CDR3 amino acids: CASKSSGANVLTF. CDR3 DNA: TGCGCCAGCAAGAGCTCTGGGGCCAACGTCCTGACTTTC.

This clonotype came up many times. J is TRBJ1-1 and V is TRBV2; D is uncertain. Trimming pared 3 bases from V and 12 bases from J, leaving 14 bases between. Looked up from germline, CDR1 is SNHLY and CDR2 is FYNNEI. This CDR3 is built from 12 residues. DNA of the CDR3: TGTGCCAGCAGTGAGAGGACCGAGATGACTTTCTTT. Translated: CASSERTEMTFF.

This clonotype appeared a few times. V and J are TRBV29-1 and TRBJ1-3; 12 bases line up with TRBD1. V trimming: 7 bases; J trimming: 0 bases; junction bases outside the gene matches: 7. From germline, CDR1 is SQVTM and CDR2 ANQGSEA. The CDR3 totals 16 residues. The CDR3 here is CSARGTGGSSGNTIYF. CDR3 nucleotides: TGCAGCGCCCGAGGGACAGGGGGCAGCTCTGGAAACACCATATATTTT.

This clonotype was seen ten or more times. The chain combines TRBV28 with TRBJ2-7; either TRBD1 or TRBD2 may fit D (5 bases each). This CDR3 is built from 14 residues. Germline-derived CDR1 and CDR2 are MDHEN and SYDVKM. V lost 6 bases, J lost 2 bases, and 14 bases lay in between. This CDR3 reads CASSAVLGAYEQYF. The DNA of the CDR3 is TGTGCCAGCAGCGCGGTCCTGGGGGCCTACGAGCAGTACTTC.